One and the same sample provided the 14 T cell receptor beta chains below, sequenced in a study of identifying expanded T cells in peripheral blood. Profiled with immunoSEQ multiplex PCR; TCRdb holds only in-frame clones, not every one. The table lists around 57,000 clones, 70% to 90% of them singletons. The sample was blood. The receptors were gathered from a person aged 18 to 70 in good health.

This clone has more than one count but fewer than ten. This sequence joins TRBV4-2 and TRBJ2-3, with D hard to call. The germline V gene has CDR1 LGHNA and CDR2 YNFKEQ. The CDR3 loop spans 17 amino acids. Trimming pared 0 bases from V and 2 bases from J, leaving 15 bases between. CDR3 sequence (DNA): TGTGCCAGCAGCCAAGATATGGACGCTCGAACCACAGATACGCAGTATTTT. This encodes CASSQDMDARTTDTQYF.

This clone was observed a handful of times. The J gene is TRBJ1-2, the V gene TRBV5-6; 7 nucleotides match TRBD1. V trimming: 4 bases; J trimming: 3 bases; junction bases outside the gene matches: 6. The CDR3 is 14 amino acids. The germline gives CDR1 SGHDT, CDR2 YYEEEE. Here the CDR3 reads CASSTGQADYGYTF. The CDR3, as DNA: TGTGCCAGCAGCACCGGACAGGCAGACTATGGCTACACCTTC.

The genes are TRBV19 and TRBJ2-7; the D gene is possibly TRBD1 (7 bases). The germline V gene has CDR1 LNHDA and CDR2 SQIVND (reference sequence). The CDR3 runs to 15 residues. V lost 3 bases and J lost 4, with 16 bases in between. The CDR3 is CASSIIGGGGYEQYF. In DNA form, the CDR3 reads TGTGCCAGTAGTATTATCGGAGGGGGCGGATACGAGCAGTACTTC.

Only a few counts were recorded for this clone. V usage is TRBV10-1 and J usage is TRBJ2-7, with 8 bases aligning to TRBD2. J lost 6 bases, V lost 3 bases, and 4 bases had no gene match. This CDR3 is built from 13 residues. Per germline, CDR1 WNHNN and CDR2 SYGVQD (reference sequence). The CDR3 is CASSESGGLEQYF. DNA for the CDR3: TGCGCCAGCAGTGAATCGGGAGGGCTCGAGCAGTACTTC.

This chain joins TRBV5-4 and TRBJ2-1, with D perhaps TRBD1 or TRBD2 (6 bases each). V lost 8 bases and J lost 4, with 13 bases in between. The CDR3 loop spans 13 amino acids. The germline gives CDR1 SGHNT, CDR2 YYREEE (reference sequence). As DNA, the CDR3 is TGTGCCAGTGGAGGGGGGCCTTACAATGAGCAGTTCTTC. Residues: CASGGGPYNEQFF.

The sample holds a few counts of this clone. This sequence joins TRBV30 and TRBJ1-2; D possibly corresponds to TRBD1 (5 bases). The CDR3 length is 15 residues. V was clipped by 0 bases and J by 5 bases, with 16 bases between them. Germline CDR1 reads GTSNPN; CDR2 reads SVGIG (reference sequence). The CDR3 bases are TGTGCCTGGAGTGTACTCCCTGGCAGGGAGTATGGCTACACCTTC. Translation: CAWSVLPGREYGYTF.

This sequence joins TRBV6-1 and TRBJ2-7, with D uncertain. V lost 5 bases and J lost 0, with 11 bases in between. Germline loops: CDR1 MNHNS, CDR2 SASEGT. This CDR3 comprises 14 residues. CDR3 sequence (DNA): TGTGCCAGCAGTCAGACGGCAATCTCCTACGAGCAGTACTTC. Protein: CASSQTAISYEQYF.

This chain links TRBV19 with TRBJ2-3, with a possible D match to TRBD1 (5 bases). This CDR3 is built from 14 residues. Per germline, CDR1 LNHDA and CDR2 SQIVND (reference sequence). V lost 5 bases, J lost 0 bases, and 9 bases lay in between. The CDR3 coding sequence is TGTGCCAGTAGTGCTGGACAAAGCACAGATACGCAGTATTTT. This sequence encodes CASSAGQSTDTQYF.

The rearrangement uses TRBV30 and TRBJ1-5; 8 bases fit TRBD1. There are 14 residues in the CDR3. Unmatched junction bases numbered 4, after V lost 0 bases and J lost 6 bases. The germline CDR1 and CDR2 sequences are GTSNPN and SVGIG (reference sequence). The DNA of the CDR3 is TGTGCCTGGAGTGTACAGGGGGGGCGTCAGCCCCAGCATTTT. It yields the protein CAWSVQGGRQPQHF.

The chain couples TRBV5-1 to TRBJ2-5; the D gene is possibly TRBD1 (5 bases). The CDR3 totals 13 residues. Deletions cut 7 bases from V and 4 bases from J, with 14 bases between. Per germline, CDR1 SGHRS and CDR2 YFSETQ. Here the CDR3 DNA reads TGCGCCAGCCGCCAGGGTACTGGAGAGACCCAGTACTTC. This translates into CASRQGTGETQYF.

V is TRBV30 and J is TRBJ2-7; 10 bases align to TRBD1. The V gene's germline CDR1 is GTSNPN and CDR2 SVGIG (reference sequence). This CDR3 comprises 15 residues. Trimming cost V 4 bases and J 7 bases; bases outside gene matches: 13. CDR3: CAWTIAGTGAWEQYF. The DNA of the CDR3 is TGTGCCTGGACCATCGCCGGGACAGGGGCTTGGGAGCAGTACTTC.

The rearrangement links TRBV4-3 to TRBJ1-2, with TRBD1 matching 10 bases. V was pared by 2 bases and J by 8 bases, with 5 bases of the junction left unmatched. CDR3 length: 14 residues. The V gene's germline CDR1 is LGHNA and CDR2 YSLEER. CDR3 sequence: CASSQSGTGVGYTF. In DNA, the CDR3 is TGCGCCAGCAGCCAATCCGGGACAGGGGTCGGCTACACCTTC.

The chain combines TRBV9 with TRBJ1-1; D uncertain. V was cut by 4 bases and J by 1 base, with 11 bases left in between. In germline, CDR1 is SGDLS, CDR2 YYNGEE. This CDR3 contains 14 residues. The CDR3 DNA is TGTGCCAGCAGCACTGGACCGGCGAACACTGAAGCTTTCTTT. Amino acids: CASSTGPANTEAFF.

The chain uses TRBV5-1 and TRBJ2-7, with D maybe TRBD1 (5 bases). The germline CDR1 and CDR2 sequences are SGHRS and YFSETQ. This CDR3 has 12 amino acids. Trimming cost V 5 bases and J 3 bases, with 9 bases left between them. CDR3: CASRKTDYEQYF. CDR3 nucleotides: TGCGCCAGCAGGAAGACAGACTACGAGCAGTACTTC.